This TCR beta chain comes out of a study of Graves' ophthalmopathy and Graves' hyperthyroidism (dated by TCRdb to the late 2010s). In the study overall: Peripheral blood was collected at initial diagnosis, prior to any treatment. The study used TCR beta repertoire signatures to distinguish Graves' ophthalmopathy from Graves' hyperthyroidism and to predict progression to ophthalmopathy. In total, around 130 blood samples were TCR-sequenced: approximately 40 ophthalmopathy, approximately 80 hyperthyroidism and about 17 hyperthyroidism-to-ophthalmopathy patients. To explore V-J signatures that distinguish ophthalmopathy from hyperthyroidism, a discovery set of 95 to 100 patients was enrolled, made up of 43 with ophthalmopathy and some 56 with stable hyperthyroidism. An independent validation cohort comprised some 18 hyperthyroidism patients and 17 patients who later progressed from hyperthyroidism to ophthalmopathy. In five to seven hyperthyroidism patients, the T-cell repertoire of thyroid tissue was compared with the T-cell repertoire of blood. Following sampling, methimazole starting at 30 mg daily was administered to hyperthyroidism patients, and high-dose intravenous methylprednisolone was administered to ophthalmopathy patients. The 85 to 100 discovery patients were randomly split 7:3 into training and test sets.

The ophthalmopathy patients had moderately to severely active disease, with a Clinical Activity Score of 3 or higher, a NOSPECS grade of 4 or higher, and a disease duration of less than 3 months. Patients with other autoimmune diseases, uncontrolled infections, pregnancy or lactation were excluded. Clinical symptoms, serum thyroxine, TRAb, thyroid ultrasound and orbital computed tomography formed the basis of the diagnosis. Ficoll-Paque density gradient centrifugation was used to isolate PBMCs from about 9 ml of fresh peripheral blood. Trizol reagent was used to extract the total RNA, and its quality was then checked on an Agilent 2100 Bioanalyzer. TCR beta CDR3 regions were amplified from RNA transcripts for repertoire sequencing. A first-round RT-PCR used HTBI primers with the Qiagen OneStep RT-PCR kit, followed by a second-round multiplex PCR, size selection and purification. The libraries underwent paired-end sequencing with 100 bp reads on an Illumina HiSeq2000. The source study handled its data this way. SOAPnuke was used for read processing, and reads with adapters, uncalled bases, a mean Phred below 15, or no exact constant-primer or identifier match were discarded. COPE v1.2.5 was used to merge high-quality paired reads. Each unique nucleotide sequence was treated as a clonotype, and MiTCR v1.1 was used to align the clonotypes to the IMGT TRB V, D and J references. The analysis was limited to V-J combinations with a frequency above 0.0001, which together covered more than 98% of repertoires. A TCR clonal expansion and chaos score per V-J combination was defined as the ratio of F50 clonal expansion to chaos observed in the TCRdist matrix. Welch's t-statistics and random forest were used to reduce the features to 10 to 15 V-J combinations, which were then used as input to a naive Bayes classifier. The similarity between thyroid and blood repertoires was quantified using the Morisita-Horn index. TCRdb reran the public reads through fastp at Q25 and MiXCR, keeping productive beta chains. Here each entry gathers all rows of one CDR3 protein and keeps the most common genes and DNA. These V and J calls rely on TCRdb rather than the paper's analysis. This sample is represented by approximately 210,000 distinct CDR3 sequences; 25% to 30% of them were singletons. Of the sample, 9.1% falls within the top ten clones.

Its CDR3 holds 12 amino acids, cysteine through phenylalanine. The only DNA kept is the CDR3, 36 bases in frame from the first base. V is reduced by 7 bases and J by 2 bases, leaving a spacing of 8 bases between them. According to the germline V gene, CDR1 reads MNHEY and CDR2 reads SVGEGT. Comments on this clonotype: Its antigen remains unidentified. Qualities for individual bases were not recorded, and no much larger clone is one base off.

Findings and caveats that apply to the study as a whole: In validation, the model predicted ophthalmopathy progression with roughly 68% sensitivity and 72.22% specificity; roughly 11 predicted patients were CT-confirmed with GO in a median of around 6.5 months. In cross-validation, the 13-signature model distinguished ophthalmopathy from stable hyperthyroidism with 85% to 90% sensitivity and approximately 81% specificity, and in the test set the corresponding values were about 80% and 75%. Most expanded thyroid clonotypes with a frequency above 0.001 also appeared in blood, which suggests that blood repertoires may reflect the immune response in the thyroid. No statistical method was used to predetermine the sample size, and group allocation was not hidden from the investigators.

The source material was peripheral blood. This TCR derives from a man in his fifties with Graves' ophthalmopathy. Donor details come from another sample of the same person, matched by shared clones. The chain is made from TRBV6-2 or TRBV6-3 and TRBJ1-1; there is no confident call for the D gene. The CDR3 in this case is CASNTRNTEAFF. The nucleotides are TGTGCCAGCAACACCAGAAACACTGAAGCTTTCTTT.